This TCR beta chain was observed in a study of Tregs in tolerant kidney transplant recipients. Concerning this clone: Its antigen is unknown.

Unstimulated regulatory T cells (CD4+CD25+CD127-), CD4+CD25- non-regulatory cells, CD4 and CD8 cells were FACS-sorted from thawed PBMCs. Study-level findings and limits: Activated donor B cell expansion appeared to reveal the most relevant donor-specific TCRbeta repertoire.

Generated by immunoSEQ multiplex PCR, the TCRdb table keeps only in-frame clones and is missing some. The sample yields more than 95,000 clones, about 90% seen once. CDR1 is GTSNPN and CDR2 is SVGIG in the germline V gene (reference sequence). Between the trimmed V and J ends, which lost 0 bases and 1 base, there was a span of 9 bases. The CDR3 is 14 residues long. V is TRBV30 and J is TRBJ1-1; D remains ambiguous. The sequenced material came from CD4+ T cells from blood. This clonotype was obtained from a human donor in good health. CDR3 sequence reads: CAWSVWAANTEAFF. The CDR3 DNA is TGTGCCTGGAGTGTCTGGGCCGCGAACACTGAAGCTTTCTTT.